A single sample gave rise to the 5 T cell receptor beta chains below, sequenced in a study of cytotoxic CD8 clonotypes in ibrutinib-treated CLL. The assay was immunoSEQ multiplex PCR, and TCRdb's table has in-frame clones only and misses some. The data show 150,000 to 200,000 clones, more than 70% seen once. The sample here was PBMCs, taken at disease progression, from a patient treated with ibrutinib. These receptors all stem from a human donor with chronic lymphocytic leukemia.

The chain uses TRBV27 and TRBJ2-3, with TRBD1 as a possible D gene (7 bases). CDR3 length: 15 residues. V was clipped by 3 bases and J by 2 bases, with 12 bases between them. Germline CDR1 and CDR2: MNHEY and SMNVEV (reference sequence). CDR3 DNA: TGTGCCAGCAGTTTTCGGGGGACAGCCACAGATACGCAGTATTTT. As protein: CASSFRGTATDTQYF.

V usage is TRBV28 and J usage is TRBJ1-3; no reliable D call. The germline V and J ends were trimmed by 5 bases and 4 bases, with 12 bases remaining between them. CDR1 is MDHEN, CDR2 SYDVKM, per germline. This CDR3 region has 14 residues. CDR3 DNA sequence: TGTGCCAGCAGTCCCCCTCCGGCGGGAAACACCATATATTTT. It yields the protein CASSPPPAGNTIYF.

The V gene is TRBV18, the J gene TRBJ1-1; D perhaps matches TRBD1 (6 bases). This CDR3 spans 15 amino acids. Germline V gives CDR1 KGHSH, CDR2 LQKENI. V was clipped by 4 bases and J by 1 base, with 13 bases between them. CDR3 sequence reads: CASSQSGVGNTEAFF. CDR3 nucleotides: TGTGCCAGCTCACAGTCAGGGGTCGGGAACACTGAAGCTTTCTTT.

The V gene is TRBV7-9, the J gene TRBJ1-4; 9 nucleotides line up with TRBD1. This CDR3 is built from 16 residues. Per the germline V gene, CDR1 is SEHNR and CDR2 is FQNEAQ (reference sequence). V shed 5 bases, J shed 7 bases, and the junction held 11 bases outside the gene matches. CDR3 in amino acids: CASSTPTGGAGEKLFF. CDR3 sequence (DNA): TGTGCCAGCAGCACCCCGACAGGGGGAGCTGGTGAAAAACTGTTTTTT.

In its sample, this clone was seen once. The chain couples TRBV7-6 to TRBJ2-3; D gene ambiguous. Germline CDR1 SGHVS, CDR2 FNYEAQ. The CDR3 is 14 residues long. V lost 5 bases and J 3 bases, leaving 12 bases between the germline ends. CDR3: CASSITTLTDTQYF. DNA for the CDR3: TGTGCCAGCAGCATTACGACCCTTACAGATACGCAGTATTTT.